This TCR beta chain was sequenced for a study of CD8+CD57+ T cells in acquired aplastic anemia. Study-wide background: Sorted CD4+ and CD8+ cells gave an average of around 3 ug of DNA.

CDR1 and CDR2 (germline): WNHNN, SYGVQD (reference sequence). This CDR3 is built from 15 residues. V was pared by 4 bases and J by 5 bases, with 17 bases between. Only patients with CD8+CD57+ cell expansion on flow cytometry were chosen for sequencing. The patients all had a severe acquired aplastic anemia diagnosis. Study findings and constraints: CD8+ Simpson's diversity showed no significant patient-control difference. Some 27 CD8+ CDR3 sequences were shared between patients and controls.

A few counts support this clonotype. Its antigen is not identified. Genomic DNA constituted the template upon which TCR beta VDJ and CDR3 profiling was performed. TCRdb re-derived calls from the reads in MiXCR, one entry per CDR3 protein. This sample has about 98,000 distinct CDR3 sequences, with roughly 70% found just once. Sequencing input: sorted CD4+, CD8+, or CD8+CD57+ T cells (not recorded which) from PBMCs. The clonotype was recovered from a human donor with aplastic anemia. The chain employs TRBV10-1 and TRBJ2-5; D might be TRBD1 or TRBD2, each matching 5 bases. In nucleotides, the CDR3 is TGCGCCAGCAGTGCGGGGCGCCGCATGGAGGAGACCCAGTACTTC. Its protein is CASSAGRRMEETQYF.